The 29 T cell receptor beta chains below were found in one sample sequenced in a study of tissue T cells after allogeneic stem cell transplantation. Libraries were prepared by immunoSEQ multiplex PCR; TCRdb keeps only in-frame clonotypes and omits some of them. Of 40,000 to 60,000 clones listed, around 70% were seen once; the top ten hold about 0.77%. The sequencing input was sorted cells pooled from one or two spleens. Every receptor here comes from a pool of C57BL/6 mice in good health.

Comment on this clone: Mouse gene names apply. The read ends 1 residue before the CDR3 terminus; that terminus is restored from the germline J gene. The genes are TRBV3 and TRBJ2-4; D gene uncertain. The germline gives CDR1 SNHLY, CDR2 FYNGKV (reference sequence). This CDR3 region has 14 residues. V was trimmed by 5 bases and J by 0 bases, leaving 9 bases between them. The CDR3 bases that were read are TGTGCCAGCAGCCCCGGCGTTAGTCAAAACACCTTGTAC. This translates into CASSPGVSQNTLY. From start to end, the CDR3 is CASSPGVSQNTLYF.

In its sample, this clone was seen a few times. The gene names given are mouse names. Coverage ceases 1 residue before the CDR3 finishes, and the germline J gene fills in the end. The rearrangement uses TRBV15 and TRBJ2-7, with 8 bases aligning to TRBD2. Looked up from germline, CDR1 is SGHND and CDR2 is FRSKSL. V shed 1 base, J shed 3 bases, and the junction held 5 bases outside the gene matches. The CDR3 loop spans 15 amino acids. The DNA read from the CDR3 is TGTGCCAGCAGTTTAGGGGACTGGAGGGGCTATGAACAGTAC. As protein: CASSLGDWRGYEQY. The whole CDR3 protein is CASSLGDWRGYEQYF.

On this clone: The gene names given are mouse names. The read falls 1 residue short of the CDR3 end, and the missing part is taken from the germline J gene. Other DNA sequences from this sample encode an identical CDR3 as well. V gene TRBV2 combines with J gene TRBJ2-5; weak D call: TRBD2 (6 bases). The CDR3 consists of 14 residues. V lost 0 bases to trimming and J lost 3 bases, with 7 bases between them. Germline CDR1 LGHNA, CDR2 YSYQKL. CDR3 DNA, as far as it was read: TGTGCCAGCAGCCAAGACACTGGGCAAGACACCCAGTAC. Amino acids: CASSQDTGQDTQY. The CDR3, in full, reads CASSQDTGQDTQYF. Using reference TRBV2 and TRBJ2-5 for the parts outside the CDR3, the full variable domain is DPKIIQKPKYLVAVTGSEKILICEQYLGHNAMYWYRQSAKKPLEFMFSYSYQKLMDNQTASSRFQPQSSKKNHLDLQITALKPDDSATYFCASSQDTGQDTQYFGPGTRLLVL.

The sample holds a few counts of this clone. Genes here carry mouse names. The sequence runs out 1 residue before the end of the CDR3; the remainder is reconstructed from the germline J gene. The genes are TRBV19 and TRBJ2-1; 9 nucleotides line up with TRBD1. Looked up from germline, CDR1 is FNHDT and CDR2 is SITEND (reference sequence). The CDR3 is 16 residues long. V lost 5 bases and J lost 0; bases outside the gene matches: 6. The DNA read from the CDR3 is TGTGCCAGCAGCCGGGACAGGGAGTATAACTATGCTGAGCAGTTC. Protein product: CASSRDREYNYAEQF. The complete CDR3 sequence is CASSRDREYNYAEQFF.

Comments on this clone: The germline and genes are mouse ones. Sequencing ends 1 residue short of the CDR3 end; the germline J gene provides the rest. The V gene is TRBV13-1, the J gene TRBJ1-1; TRBD1 matches at 8 bases. The ends lost 5 bases at V and 3 bases at J; junction bases unmatched: 3. CDR1 and CDR2 from the germline V gene are NSHNY and SYGAGN. There are 13 residues in the CDR3. The CDR3: CASRQGAYTEVFF. The CDR3 DNA, read in part, is TGTGCCAGCAGGCAGGGGGCGTACACAGAAGTCTTC.

Notes on this clone: Each gene name is a mouse one. The chain's CDR3 is CASSFRGSAETLYF. Partial CDR3 DNA: TGTGCCAGCAGCTTTAGAGGGAGTGCAGAAACGCTGTAT. The chain combines TRBV3 with TRBJ2-3; D is unclear. The CDR3 is cut off 1 residue early in the read; its end comes from the germline J gene. This CDR3 is built from 14 residues. Germline values: CDR1 SNHLY, CDR2 FYNGKV (reference sequence). V lost 3 bases and J 0 bases, leaving 7 bases between the germline ends.

The table lists this clone with a count of one. Mouse gene names and germline throughout. The read ends 1 residue early relative to the CDR3; the germline J gene fills the gap. The V and J genes are TRBV3 and TRBJ2-5; no definite D call. Germline V gives CDR1 SNHLY, CDR2 FYNGKV (reference sequence). CDR3 length: 12 amino acids. Trimming cost V 5 bases and J 1 base, with 4 bases left between them. CDR3 sequence: CASSRDQDTQYF. The part of the CDR3 DNA that was read is TGTGCCAGCAGCCGGGACCAAGACACCCAGTAC.

Only one count was recorded for this clone. Gene names and germline refer to mouse. The CDR3 bases that were read are TGTGCCAGCAGTGACATCCAAGACACCCAGTAC. Translation: CASSDIQDTQY. The full CDR3 is CASSDIQDTQYF. The V and J genes are TRBV19 and TRBJ2-5; D unclear. The CDR3 is cut off 1 residue early in the read; its end comes from the germline J gene. Trimming pared 4 bases from V and 2 bases from J, leaving 5 bases between. The CDR3 contains 12 residues. The germline CDR1 and CDR2 sequences are FNHDT and SITEND (reference sequence).

Notes on this clone: The gene symbols are mouse symbols. The CDR3 extends 1 residue past the end of the read, so its final part is completed from the germline J gene. The chain combines TRBV31 with TRBJ1-6; no firm D call. TRBJ1-6 is flagged as an ORF with uncertain function. V was shortened by 0 bases and J by 1 base, with 4 bases between the two germline ends. This CDR3 has 14 residues. Germline V CDR1 and CDR2: GKSSPN, SITVG. CDR3 sequence: CAWSLESYNSPLYF. The sequenced part of the CDR3 DNA is TGTGCCTGGAGTCTAGAATCCTATAATTCGCCCCTCTAC.

Remarks on this clone: Gene names are mouse gene names. The read comes to an end 1 residue before the CDR3 does, leaving the germline J gene to fill in the end. The chain uses TRBV19 and TRBJ2-7; TRBD1 might be the D (6 bases). The germline V gene encodes CDR1 FNHDT and CDR2 SITEND (reference sequence). The CDR3 is 11 residues long. Trimming took off 7 bases at V and 3 bases at J, with 8 bases between the two ends. CDR3 DNA (partial): TGTGCCAGCCGGGACAACTATGAACAGTAC. Its translation: CASRDNYEQY. The full CDR3 protein is CASRDNYEQYF.

Worth noting for this clone: Gene names follow the mouse nomenclature. The read ends 1 residue before the CDR3 terminus; that terminus is restored from the germline J gene. This chain links TRBV26 with TRBJ1-4; the match to TRBD1 covers 7 bases. CDR1 KGHPV and CDR2 FQNQEV come from the germline V gene (reference sequence). V was clipped by 3 bases and J by 2 bases; unmatched bases: 3. The CDR3 sequence is 15 residues long. Partial CDR3 DNA: TGTGCCAGCAGTCTTCGACAGGGCTCCAACGAAAGATTATTT. The encoded protein is CASSLRQGSNERLF. From start to end, the CDR3 is CASSLRQGSNERLFF.

Concerning this clone itself: Gene names are mouse gene names. The read falls 1 residue short of the CDR3 end, and the missing part is taken from the germline J gene. This sequence joins TRBV1 and TRBJ2-3; TRBD2 matches 10 bases. Germline CDR1 NSQYPW, CDR2 LRSPGD (reference sequence). Trimming removed 3 bases from V and 0 bases from J; junction bases left unmatched: 6. The CDR3 runs 17 residues. The DNA read from the CDR3 is TGCACCTGCAGTGCCTCGACTGGGGGGCCTAGTGCAGAAACGCTGTAT. Translated, it gives CTCSASTGGPSAETLY. The whole CDR3 sequence is CTCSASTGGPSAETLYF.

To note about this clone: A read error may produce the germline difference seen at one junction end. Each gene name is a mouse one. The CDR3 extends 1 residue past the end of the read, so its final part is completed from the germline J gene. V and J are TRBV20 and TRBJ2-3; 11 bases are shared with TRBD2. The CDR3 runs to 13 residues. CDR1 is GFQATS and CDR2 is STVNSAI in the germline V gene. The CDR3 loop reads CGAGDWGTETLYF. Partial CDR3 DNA: TGTGGTGCTGGGGACTGGGGGACAGAAACGCTGTAT. The entire variable domain, with the rest obtained from reference TRBV20 and TRBJ2-3, is as follows: GALVYQYPRRTICKSGTSMRMECQAVGFQATSVAWYRQSPQKTFELIALSTVNSAIKYEQNFTQEKFPISHPNLSFSSMTVLNAYLEDRGLYLCGAGDWGTETLYFGSGTRLTVL.

Comment on this clone: Gene names follow the mouse nomenclature. The read terminates 1 residue before the CDR3 end, so the remaining end is supplied by the germline J gene. The chain recombines TRBV16 with TRBJ2-5; 11 nucleotides line up with TRBD2. This CDR3 comprises 14 residues. CDR1 and CDR2 from the germline V gene are SGHSA and FRNQAP. The junction had 1 base not matched to a gene; V was cut back by 4 bases and J by 4 bases. The covered CDR3 bases are TGTGCAAGCAGCTGGGGACTGGGGGAAGACACCCAGTAC. It encodes CASSWGLGEDTQY. The whole CDR3 protein reads CASSWGLGEDTQYF.

Note on this clone: Gene names refer to mouse genes. The CDR3 extends 1 residue past the end of the read, so its final part is completed from the germline J gene. The chain is built from TRBV26 and TRBJ2-5; TRBD2 matches 11 bases. V shed 2 bases and J 6 bases; nucleotides not matched to a gene: 1. Germline V CDR1 and CDR2: KGHPV, FQNQEV (reference sequence). The CDR3 sequence is 14 residues long. Partial CDR3 DNA: TGTGCCAGCAGTCTGACTGGGGGGGCTGACACCCAGTAC. It translates to CASSLTGGADTQY. The whole CDR3 protein reads CASSLTGGADTQYF.

Details on this clone: Mouse germline and gene names are used. The read gets to within 1 residue of the CDR3 end, and the germline J gene fills in the rest. The gene calls are TRBV13-2 and TRBJ2-5; possible D gene TRBD2, 7 bases. The CDR3 totals 15 residues. V lost 0 bases, J lost 2 bases, and 10 bases lay in between. Germline CDR1 reads NNHNN; CDR2 reads SYGAGS (reference sequence). The CDR3 here is CASGDVGGPQDTQYF. Partial CDR3 DNA: TGTGCCAGCGGTGATGTTGGGGGGCCCCAAGACACCCAGTAC.

This clone has only a few counts. Gene names denote mouse genes. The sequence runs out 1 residue before the end of the CDR3; the remainder is reconstructed from the germline J gene. The chain has TRBV4 and TRBJ1-3; perhaps TRBD1 as D (6 bases). The CDR3 has 14 residues. Trimming took off 4 bases at V and 0 bases at J, with 7 bases between the two ends. Germline values: CDR1 LGHDT, CDR2 YNNKQL (reference sequence). The CDR3 spells CASSWDNSGNTLYF. The sequenced CDR3 bases are TGTGCCAGCAGCTGGGACAATTCTGGAAATACGCTCTAT.

As concerns this clone: Gene names follow the mouse nomenclature. The CDR3 end is not reached by the read, which stops 1 residue before it; the germline J gene fills it in. The chain links TRBV15 to TRBJ2-3; 8 nucleotides align to TRBD2. CDR3 length equals 16 residues. Germline V gene data show CDR1 as SGHND and CDR2 as FRSKSL. Trimming took 4 bases from V and 0 from J; bases not matched to a gene: 6. The part of the CDR3 DNA that was read is TGTGCCAGCAGTTCCCGACTGGGGTCTAGTGCAGAAACGCTGTAT. Its translation: CASSSRLGSSAETLY. The whole CDR3 sequence is CASSSRLGSSAETLYF.

A note on this clone: The gene names given are mouse names. The read halts 1 residue ahead of the CDR3 end, with the missing end drawn from the germline J gene. The chain combines TRBV31 with TRBJ2-5; 12 positions agree with TRBD1. The CDR3 is 14 residues long. J gave up 5 bases and V 1 base, and 1 base lay outside the gene matches. Looked up from germline, CDR1 is GKSSPN and CDR2 is SITVG. CDR3 DNA (partial): TGTGCCTGGAGTCGGGACAGGGGGCCAGACACCCAGTAC. Its translation: CAWSRDRGPDTQY. The full-length CDR3 reads as CAWSRDRGPDTQYF.

As for this clone: Germline and genes here are mouse. The CDR3 end lies 1 residue beyond the end of the read and is filled in from the germline J gene. The V and J genes are TRBV17 and TRBJ2-5; a possible D gene is TRBD2 (5 bases). The germline V gene encodes CDR1 MNHDT and CDR2 YYDKIL. The CDR3 consists of 15 residues. V lost 0 bases to trimming and J lost 0 bases, with 7 bases between them. CDR3 region: CASSRDGVNQDTQYF. CDR3 DNA, as far as it was read: TGTGCTAGCAGTAGAGATGGGGTTAACCAAGACACCCAGTAC.

A remark on this clone: Gene names and germline refer to mouse. Read coverage stops 1 residue before the CDR3 terminus; the germline J gene supplies the remainder. The rearrangement joins TRBV5 to TRBJ2-1, with D possibly being TRBD2 (5 bases). This CDR3 spans 14 amino acids. CDR1 and CDR2 (germline): LGHNA, YNLKQL (reference sequence). Trimming removed 1 base at V and 3 bases at J, with 7 bases between. The CDR3 DNA, read in part, is TGTGCCAGCAGCCAAGCTGGGAGCTATGCTGAGCAGTTC. The encoded protein is CASSQAGSYAEQF. From start to end, the CDR3 is CASSQAGSYAEQFF.

Remarks on this clone: Mouse germline and gene names are used. The read gets to within 1 residue of the CDR3 end, and the germline J gene fills in the rest. The chain carries TRBV16 and TRBJ1-4, with a weak D call TRBD1 (6 bases). CDR1 is SGHSA and CDR2 is FRNQAP in the germline V gene. This CDR3 contains 15 residues. V was clipped by 1 base and J by 3 bases, with 9 bases between them. The covered CDR3 bases are TGTGCAAGCAGCTTAGGGGGGGCGGCCAACGAAAGATTATTT. Amino acids: CASSLGGAANERLF. Given in full, the CDR3 is CASSLGGAANERLFF.

This clone was detected only once. Mouse germline and gene names are used. The DNA ends 1 residue before the CDR3 does, and the rest of the CDR3 is filled in from the germline J gene. The chain uses TRBV13-2 and TRBJ2-1; 12 bases align to TRBD2. After removal of 5 bases from V and 4 bases from J, the junction contained 7 bases not matched to a gene. The germline gives CDR1 NNHNN, CDR2 SYGAGS (reference sequence). This CDR3 is built from 16 residues. CDR3 DNA (partial): TGTGCCAGCGGACCGGGACTGGGGGGCCCTTATGCTGAGCAGTTC. Translating it yields CASGPGLGGPYAEQF. The whole CDR3 is CASGPGLGGPYAEQFF.

This clone appeared a single time. Genes and germline are mouse. The read ends 1 residue before the CDR3 terminus; that terminus is restored from the germline J gene. The J gene is TRBJ1-2, the V gene TRBV1; D possibly corresponds to TRBD1 (6 bases). The germline V and J ends were trimmed by 3 bases and 0 bases, with 11 bases remaining between them. This CDR3 contains 15 residues. Germline V lookup: CDR1 NSQYPW, CDR2 LRSPGD (reference sequence). CDR3 residues: CTCSASGTSNSDYTF. The DNA read from the CDR3 is TGCACCTGCAGTGCGTCCGGGACATCAAACTCCGACTACACC.

Comments on this clone: Here the gene names and germline are mouse. Read coverage stops 1 residue before the CDR3 terminus; the germline J gene supplies the remainder. The chain carries TRBV13-2 and TRBJ2-7; 11 nucleotides line up with TRBD1. With V trimmed by 4 bases and J by 7 bases, 7 bases remained unmatched. This CDR3 comprises 14 residues. From germline, CDR1 is NNHNN and CDR2 SYGAGS (reference sequence). The CDR3 DNA, read in part, is TGTGCCAGCGGTCCCCGGGACAGGGGGGGGGAACAGTAC. Translated: CASGPRDRGGEQY. The entire CDR3 sequence reads CASGPRDRGGEQYF.

Concerning this clone itself: Here the gene names and germline are mouse. The missing CDR3 end, 1 residue past where the read stops, is filled in from the germline J gene. V gene TRBV16 combines with J gene TRBJ2-7, with D perhaps TRBD2 (5 bases). The V end lost 2 bases, the J end lost 1 base, and 6 bases lay between the germline ends. This CDR3 is built from 13 residues. Germline V gene sequence: CDR1 SGHSA, CDR2 FRNQAP. CDR3 residues: CASSLWGSYEQYF. CDR3 DNA (partial): TGTGCAAGCAGCTTATGGGGTTCCTATGAACAGTAC. The whole variable domain, filled in from reference TRBV16 and TRBJ2-7, reads NAGVIQTPRHKVTGKGQEATLWCEPISGHSAVFWYRQTIVQGLEFLTYFRNQAPIDDSGMPKERFSAQMPNQSHSTLKIQSTQPQDSAVYLCASSLWGSYEQYFGPGTRLTVL.

Turning to this clone: Mouse gene names and germline throughout. With the read ending 1 residue before the CDR3 end, the germline J gene is used to fill in that end. The chain is built from TRBV2 and TRBJ2-2, with 8 bases matching TRBD2. Germline V gene data show CDR1 as LGHNA and CDR2 as YSYQKL. V shed 0 bases and J 2 bases; nucleotides not matched to a gene: 5. The CDR3 runs to 17 residues. Here the CDR3 reads CASSQDPYWGNTGQLYF. The DNA read from the CDR3 is TGTGCCAGCAGCCAAGACCCCTACTGGGGGAACACCGGGCAGCTCTAC.

As to this clone: Germline and genes here are mouse. The read falls 1 residue short of the CDR3 end, and the missing part is taken from the germline J gene. This sample includes further DNA sequences coding for the same CDR3. The chain couples TRBV13-2 to TRBJ2-7; D gene ambiguous. V lost 0 bases to trimming and J lost 7 bases, with 5 bases between them. Germline values: CDR1 NNHNN, CDR2 SYGAGS (reference sequence). This CDR3 comprises 11 residues. This CDR3 is CASGDADEQYF. The sequenced part of the CDR3 DNA is TGTGCCAGCGGTGATGCGGACGAACAGTAC.

Worth noting for this clone: These gene names are mouse names. The read stops 1 residue short of the end of the CDR3; the missing end is completed from the germline J gene. V usage is TRBV16 and J usage is TRBJ2-7, with TRBD2 matching over 10 bases. J was trimmed by 7 bases and V by 4 bases; bases with no gene match: 4. The CDR3 runs 13 residues. CDR1 SGHSA and CDR2 FRNQAP come from the germline V gene. The sequenced part of the CDR3 DNA is TGTGCAAGCAGCTCTGGGGGGGCGCGGGAACAGTAC. This sequence encodes CASSSGGAREQY. The full CDR3 is CASSSGGAREQYF.